This TCR beta chain was captured in a study of blood T cell repertoires in COVID-19. The data were produced by immunoSEQ multiplex PCR, yet TCRdb's version contains in-frame clones alone and is incomplete. The profile shows about 280,000 clones, about 85% of them singletons. Germline V gene data show CDR1 as MNHEY and CDR2 as SMNVEV (reference sequence). The CDR3 consists of 13 residues. The V and J ends lost 2 bases and 4 bases, in that order; junction bases with no gene match: 1. Specimen: peripheral blood. This TCR was sampled from a human donor in a cohort sampled during active COVID-19. The chain combines TRBV27 with TRBJ2-7, with 8 bases identical to TRBD1. CDR3 loop: CASSLDRGYEQYF. In DNA, the CDR3 is TGTGCCAGCAGTTTAGACAGGGGATACGAGCAGTACTTC.